This TCR beta chain originates from a study of T cell responses to AZD1222 COVID-19 vaccine. Study findings and constraints: Donor demographics were predominantly white British with a female majority; clonal diversity may be underestimated. Epitopes outside B.1.351 and B.1.1.7 mutated regions reportedly drew nearly half of spike TCRs.

Profiled with immunoSEQ multiplex PCR; TCRdb holds only in-frame clones, not every one. The table has some 150,000 clones, 80% to 90% seen once. V dropped 5 bases and J dropped 2 bases, with 12 bases sitting between them. The germline V gene encodes CDR1 SGHAT and CDR2 FQNNGV. This CDR3 is 14 amino acids long. Worth noting for this clone: Its matching antigen is unknown.

J is TRBJ1-2 and V is TRBV11-2, with D uncertain. Sample: peripheral blood, taken after recovery from COVID-19. This TCR was recovered from an adult who had recovered from COVID-19. The CDR3 sequence is CASSLLNVNYGYTF. In nucleotides, the CDR3 is TGTGCCAGCAGCCTACTCAACGTAAACTATGGCTACACCTTC.